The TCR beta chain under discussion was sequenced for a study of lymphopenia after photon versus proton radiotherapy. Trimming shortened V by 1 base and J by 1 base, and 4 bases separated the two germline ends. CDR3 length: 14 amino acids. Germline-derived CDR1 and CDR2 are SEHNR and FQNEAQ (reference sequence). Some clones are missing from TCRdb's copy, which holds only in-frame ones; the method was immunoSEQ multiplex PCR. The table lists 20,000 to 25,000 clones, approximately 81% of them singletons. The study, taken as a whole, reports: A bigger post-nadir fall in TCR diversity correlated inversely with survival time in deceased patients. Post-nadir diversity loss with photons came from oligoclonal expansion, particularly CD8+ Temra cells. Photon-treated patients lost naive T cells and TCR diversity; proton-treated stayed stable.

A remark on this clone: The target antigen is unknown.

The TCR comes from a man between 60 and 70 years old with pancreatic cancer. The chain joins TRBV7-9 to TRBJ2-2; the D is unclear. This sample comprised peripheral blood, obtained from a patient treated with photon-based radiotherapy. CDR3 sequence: CASSLEVNTGELFF. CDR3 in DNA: TGTGCCAGCAGCTTAGAGGTGAACACCGGGGAGCTGTTTTTT. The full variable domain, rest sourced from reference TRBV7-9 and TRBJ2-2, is DTGVSQNPRHKITKRGQNVTFRCDPISEHNRLYWYRQTLGQGPEFLTYFQNEAQLEKSRLLSDRFSAERPKGSFSTLEIQRTEQGDSAMYLCASSLEVNTGELFFGEGSRLTVL.